This paragraph reports one T cell receptor (beta chain). This record belongs to a study of blood T cell repertoires in COVID-19. At the level of the study: Whether acute or convalescent, the COVID-19 samples came from the United States, Italy and Spain. PBMCs, B-cell-depleted T cells, or T cells provided the cDNA or gDNA that made up the material.

Authors' processing steps: The authors estimated nucleated cell counts from reference gene primer amplification. Profiled with immunoSEQ multiplex PCR; TCRdb holds only in-frame clones, not every one. That table supplies the V and J calls and clone size; D and trimming were determined from the DNA. Among roughly 29,000 clones listed, roughly 90% were seen once. This CDR3 has 17 residues. The V segment lost 4 bases and the J segment 1 base; nucleotides outside the gene matches: 12. Germline assignment: CDR1 LNHDA and CDR2 SQIVND (reference sequence). The material sequenced was peripheral blood. This clonotype was obtained from a human donor in a cohort sampled during active COVID-19. This chain links TRBV19 with TRBJ1-1, with 7 bases that match TRBD1. CDR3 amino acids: CASSRDGRGGPNTEAFF. The CDR3, as DNA: TGTGCCAGTAGTAGGGATGGGCGAGGGGGCCCGAACACTGAAGCTTTCTTT.